Listed below are T cell receptor beta chains from one sample, sequenced in a study of monozygotic twins with inflammatory bowel disease. TCRdb reprocessed the 5' RACE reads; each CDR3 protein has one entry and no DNA is given. The sample table includes more than 300,000 distinct CDR3 sequences. Sequencing was done on a sample of blood. The origin of the receptors is a human donor with ulcerative colitis or Crohn's disease, or a healthy co-twin of an affected twin (not recorded which). CDR3s include the opening cysteine and the closing phenylalanine or tryptophan.

>TRBJ2-7|TRBV3-1
CASSRRLAGATYEQYF
>TRBJ2-1|TRBV5-1
CASTTSTGPGGEQFF
>TRBJ1-6|TRBV24-1
CATSDLWSSYNSPLHF
>TRBJ1-4|TRBV5-6
CASSLVRSNEKLFF
>TRBJ2-2|TRBV20-1
CSARVAGLNTGELFF
>TRBJ1-5|TRBV6-2/TRBV6-3
CASSLRNQPQHF
>TRBJ1-1|TRBV29-1
CSVFPRQGSAFF
>TRBJ1-3|TRBV20-1
CSARTGSSGNTIYF
>TRBJ2-5|TRBV25-1
CASSPGTRYQETQYF
>TRBJ1-1|TRBV27
CASRPGGAGNTEAFF
>TRBJ2-1|TRBV5-6
CASSLGPGLAYNEQFF
>TRBJ2-3|TRBV29-1
CSAGLPAGTDTQYF
>TRBJ2-3|TRBV20-1
CSASLTDTQYF
>TRBJ1-2|TRBV18
CASSPQRQGKNYGYTF
>TRBJ2-7|TRBV20-1
CSASHPQLPYEQYF
>TRBJ2-6|TRBV7-3
CASSLRGILSGANVLTF
>TRBJ2-5|TRBV12-3/TRBV12-4
CASSSPWGVQETQYF
>TRBJ2-5|TRBV5-1
CASSLFQIQETQYF
>TRBJ2-3|TRBV12-3/TRBV12-4
CASSPRSSGGAGRADTQYF
>TRBJ2-3|TRBV12-3/TRBV12-4
CASSSGRGVDTQYF
>TRBJ1-6|TRBV7-2
CASSPQGEWNSPLHF
>TRBJ2-1|TRBV20-1
CSASANDRGRWGRSYNEQFF
>TRBJ2-7|TRBV4-1
CASSFYPSGENEQYF
>TRBJ2-2|TRBV4-3
CASSQESTYNTGELFF
>TRBJ2-1|TRBV29-1
CSGDRYNEQFF
>TRBJ2-1|TRBV27
CASSLTEFSYNEQFF
>TRBJ2-1|TRBV6-2/TRBV6-3
CASSYGGGLHNEQFF
>TRBJ2-7|TRBV27
CASRTGGLNEQYF
>TRBJ2-1|TRBV5-1
CASSLGPPRGDNEQFF
>TRBJ2-5|TRBV20-1
CSASVLAGDQETQYF
>TRBJ1-4|TRBV5-1
CASSLRGQGANEKLFF
>TRBJ2-2|TRBV24-1
CATQTRQRLAGGRTGELFF
>TRBJ1-1|TRBV7-2
CASSPNIVGYRNTEAFF
>TRBJ1-2|TRBV7-2
CASSILGTGHGYTF
>TRBJ2-7|TRBV12-3/TRBV12-4
CASSFSFSYVNQQYF
>TRBJ2-7|TRBV12-3/TRBV12-4
CASSLFTTNSYEQYF
>TRBJ2-6|TRBV7-3
CASSFYPVGANVLTF